The clone carrying this TCR beta chain showed up just a few times. One entry per CDR3 protein, called by TCRdb with MiXCR from the 5' RACE reads. The table records fewer than 550,000 distinct CDR3 sequences, around 15% of them present only once. This record comes from a study of identical twins. Separately, the same data were catalogued under a study of yellow fever vaccine responses in identical twins.

What was sequenced was CD4+ T cells sorted from blood. The sequence derives from a woman under 30 in good health.

CDR3 sequence reads: CASRGQGRSRDTQYF. Written as DNA, the CDR3 is TGTGCCAGCAGAGGACAGGGCCGATCAAGAGATACGCAGTATTTT. The chain links TRBV6-1 to TRBJ2-3, with TRBD1 matching over 8 bases. Germline CDR1 reads MNHNS; CDR2 reads SASEGT. The CDR3 is 15 amino acids. The J segment lost 5 bases and the V segment lost 6 bases, leaving 10 bases of the junction unmatched.